This is a list of T cell receptor beta chains from one sample in a study of blood T cell repertoires in COVID-19. The repertoire was sequenced with immunoSEQ multiplex PCR; TCRdb's copy has only in-frame clones and lacks some. The table shows 110,000 or so clones, with roughly 84% occurring only once. What was sequenced was peripheral blood. These receptors came from a woman older than 75 with active or convalescent COVID-19. Both conserved end residues are part of each CDR3. A D gene is named only where the DNA matches it firmly. For some rows the clone size is stated as once, few or many, or as a class when expanded; others skip it.

abundance,v_gene,d_gene,j_gene,CDR3nt,CDR3aa
NA,TRBV28,TRBD1,TRBJ2-1,TGTGCCAGCAGCCTTCATACCGGGACAGGGTCCTACAATGAGCAGTTCTTC,CASSLHTGTGSYNEQFF
once,TRBV7-6,NA,TRBJ1-6,TGTGCCAGCAGCTCAACAGGGAGCTCCTATAATTCACCCCTCCACTTT,CASSSTGSSYNSPLHF
NA,TRBV28,TRBD1,TRBJ1-4,TGTGCCAGCAGTTTGCCCCGGACAGGGGGCGAGTTTTCTGAAAAACTGTTTTTT,CASSLPRTGGEFSEKLFF
NA,TRBV7-2,TRBD2,TRBJ2-1,TGTGCCAGCAGCCTCAGAGGGACTAGCGGGATGTCCTACAATGAGCAGTTCTTC,CASSLRGTSGMSYNEQFF
NA,TRBV30,TRBD1,TRBJ1-6,TGTGCCTGGAGTGTGGGGACAGGTCTCAGCTCCTATAATTCACCCCTCCACTTT,CAWSVGTGLSSYNSPLHF
NA,TRBV6-5,TRBD1,TRBJ1-5,TGTGCCAGCGGCTCGGGACAGAGCAATCAGCCCCAGCATTTT,CASGSGQSNQPQHF
NA,TRBV19,NA,TRBJ2-7,TGTGCCAGTAGTATACAGGGGGGAGCTTACGAGCAGTACTTC,CASSIQGGAYEQYF
NA,TRBV11-2,TRBD1,TRBJ2-3,TGTGCCAGCAGCCCAGGACAGGGGCGCACAGATACGCAGTATTTT,CASSPGQGRTDTQYF
NA,TRBV25-1,NA,TRBJ1-3,TGTGCCAGCATCCCCCAGTATCCTGGAAACACCATATATTTT,CASIPQYPGNTIYF
NA,TRBV18,TRBD1,TRBJ2-7,TGTGCCAGCTCACCAGCAGGACAGGGGCCCTCCTACGAGCAGTACTTC,CASSPAGQGPSYEQYF
NA,TRBV5-1,NA,TRBJ1-1,TGCGCCAGCAGCTTGGAGTTCGGGGTAGGGAACACTGAAGCTTTCTTT,CASSLEFGVGNTEAFF
NA,TRBV9,TRBD1,TRBJ2-5,TGTGCCAGCAGCGTAGGGGACAGCCTGGGAGAGACCCAGTACTTC,CASSVGDSLGETQYF
once,TRBV3-1/TRBV3-2,NA,TRBJ1-1,TGTGCCAGCAGCCGGGACACCCGGAAGGCTTTCTTT,CASSRDTRKAFF
NA,TRBV7-8,TRBD2,TRBJ2-7,TGTGCCAGCAGCTTAGGACTAGCGGGAGGATACGAGCAGTACTTC,CASSLGLAGGYEQYF
NA,TRBV27,NA,TRBJ2-5,TGTGCCAGCAGAATTTACGGGGAAGAGACCCAGTACTTC,CASRIYGEETQYF
NA,TRBV19,TRBD2,TRBJ2-2,TGTGCCAGCCGGGGGGGCAGGACCCATAGCGGGAGACAAACCGGGGAGCTGTTTTTT,CASRGGRTHSGRQTGELFF
NA,TRBV5-1,NA,TRBJ1-1,TGCGCCAGCAGCTTGGTACAGGGTGCGAACACTGAAGCTTTCTTT,CASSLVQGANTEAFF
few,TRBV2,NA,TRBJ1-2,TGTGCCAGCGGAGTAGTTTGGGGCCAGAGGGGCTACACCTTC,CASGVVWGQRGYTF
NA,TRBV6-5,TRBD1,TRBJ2-7,TGTGCCAGCAGTTGGGGGACAGCCCTCTCCTACGAGCAGTACTTC,CASSWGTALSYEQYF
NA,TRBV30,TRBD2,TRBJ2-1,TGTGCCTGGAGTGTAGCTAGCGGCAATGAGCAGTTCTTC,CAWSVASGNEQFF
NA,TRBV3-1/TRBV3-2,NA,TRBJ2-7,TGTGCCAGCAGCCAAGCGGCCTACGAGCAGTACTTC,CASSQAAYEQYF
NA,TRBV7-2,NA,TRBJ2-5,TGTGCCAGCAGCTTACTTATGAGAGAGACCCAGTACTTC,CASSLLMRETQYF
NA,TRBV6-5,TRBD2,TRBJ2-3,TGTGCCAGCGTAGTAGCGGGAGCAGATACGCAGTATTTT,CASVVAGADTQYF
NA,TRBV19,NA,TRBJ2-5,TGTGCCAGTAGTATTTGGGGGCCCTCTGAGCAAGAGACCCAGTACTTC,CASSIWGPSEQETQYF